Listed here are 26 T cell receptor beta chains from one sample, sequenced in a study of shared clonotypes between healthy human individuals. Assay: immunoSEQ multiplex PCR; the TCRdb copy retains only in-frame clones and omits some. The table has about 470,000 clones, around 79% seen once. The sample was PBMCs. The source is a woman aged 40 to 55 in good health. Some clones in this sample may be carry-over from other donors' samples.

V and J are TRBV5-1 and TRBJ2-5, with 9 bases that match TRBD1. With 0 bases clipped from V and 5 bases from J, the junction kept 5 bases outside the gene matches. CDR1 and CDR2 (germline): SGHRS, YFSETQ. The CDR3 runs to 15 residues. CDR3 coding DNA: TGCGCCAGCAGCTTGGGGGACAGGGAAAGGGAGACCCAGTACTTC. Amino acids: CASSLGDRERETQYF. The full variable domain, rest sourced from reference TRBV5-1 and TRBJ2-5, is KAGVTQTPRYLIKTRGQQVTLSCSPISGHRSVSWYQQTPGQGLQFLFEYFSETQRNKGNFPGRFSGRQFSNSRSEMNVSTLELGDSALYLCASSLGDRERETQYFGPGTRLLVL.

The rearrangement joins TRBV5-1 to TRBJ2-7, with TRBD1 identical over 8 bases. This CDR3 is 16 amino acids long. Trimming at V came to 0 bases and at J to 9 bases, leaving 14 bases not matched to a gene. CDR1 SGHRS and CDR2 YFSETQ come from the germline V gene. The CDR3 reads CASSLDPGQDIPRQYF. CDR3 in DNA: TGCGCCAGCAGCTTGGATCCGGGACAGGACATACCCCGGCAGTACTTC.

The chain recombines TRBV6-1 with TRBJ2-2; 7 nucleotides align to TRBD2. The CDR3 contains 15 residues. Germline trimming cut 4 bases from V and 1 base from J; bases unmatched to any gene: 3. Germline loops: CDR1 MNHNS, CDR2 SASEGT. CDR3 DNA: TGTGCCAGCAGTGTAACTAGCGTGAACACCGGGGAGCTGTTTTTT. Residues: CASSVTSVNTGELFF.

The chain uses TRBV4-1 and TRBJ2-5; D is undetermined. V shed 1 base and J shed 2 bases, with 11 bases lying between them. CDR1 is MGHRA and CDR2 is YSYEKL in the germline V gene. CDR3 size: 15 residues. The CDR3, as DNA: TGCGCCAGCAGCCAAGCGGGTACTATACAAGAGACCCAGTACTTC. Amino acids: CASSQAGTIQETQYF.

The chain couples TRBV28 to TRBJ2-1; 10 bases line up with TRBD2. Trimming removed 6 bases from V and 4 bases from J; junction bases left unmatched: 6. The CDR3 has 15 amino acids. Germline assignment: CDR1 MDHEN and CDR2 SYDVKM. The CDR3 region has the DNA TGTGCCAGCAGCCCAGCGGGAGGGGGGTACAATGAGCAGTTCTTC. It is translated as CASSPAGGGYNEQFF.

This chain connects TRBV19 to TRBJ2-7, with a tentative D call TRBD1 (5 bases). CDR1 LNHDA and CDR2 SQIVND come from the germline V gene (reference sequence). This CDR3 has 13 amino acids. Trimming pared 4 bases from V and 3 bases from J, leaving 10 bases between. The CDR3 loop reads CASSTTAHYEQYF. In DNA form, the CDR3 reads TGTGCCAGTAGTACGACAGCTCACTACGAGCAGTACTTC.

This sequence joins TRBV5-4 and TRBJ2-1; 9 nucleotides match TRBD1. The germline gives CDR1 SGHNT, CDR2 YYREEE (reference sequence). V lost 0 bases, J lost 5 bases, and 3 bases stayed unmatched. The CDR3 is 15 amino acids. CDR3 nucleotide sequence: TGTGCCAGCAGCTTGGGGACAGGGGCCCACAATGAGCAGTTCTTC. It is translated as CASSLGTGAHNEQFF.

The V call is TRBV30, the J call TRBJ2-1; tentative D call: TRBD2 (5 bases). CDR1 GTSNPN and CDR2 SVGIG come from the germline V gene (reference sequence). V dropped 4 bases and J dropped 10 bases, with 14 bases sitting between them. The CDR3 totals 12 residues. The chain's CDR3 is CAWKRSTREQFF. CDR3 nucleotide sequence: TGTGCCTGGAAGCGGAGTACAAGGGAGCAGTTCTTC.

The gene calls are TRBV4-3 and TRBJ2-3, with TRBD2 identical over 11 bases. The CDR3 loop spans 16 amino acids. Germline CDR1 and CDR2: LGHNA and YSLEER. The trim removed 4 bases at V and 6 bases at J, leaving 9 bases unmatched. The CDR3 protein is CASSLEGVAGGDTQYF. For the CDR3, the DNA is TGCGCCAGCAGCCTTGAGGGAGTAGCGGGGGGGGATACGCAGTATTTT.

The chain has TRBV5-1 and TRBJ2-1; D is unresolved. Trimming cost V 0 bases and J 7 bases, with 8 bases left between them. The V gene's germline CDR1 is SGHRS and CDR2 YFSETQ. The CDR3 contains 13 residues. CDR3 coding DNA: TGCGCCAGCAGCTTGGCATTTACAAATGAGCAGTTCTTC. Its protein product is CASSLAFTNEQFF.

The chain links TRBV27 to TRBJ2-6; D gene unclear. V lost 4 bases, J lost 4 bases, and 5 bases lay in between. CDR1 MNHEY and CDR2 SMNVEV come from the germline V gene (reference sequence). The CDR3 contains 13 residues. This chain's CDR3 is CASSWKGANVLTF. The CDR3 nucleotides read TGTGCCAGCAGTTGGAAGGGGGCCAACGTCCTGACTTTC.

J is TRBJ2-1 and V is TRBV2; no firm D call. V lost 4 bases to trimming and J lost 0 bases, with 10 bases between them. Germline CDR1 SNHLY, CDR2 FYNNEI. CDR3 length: 15 amino acids. The CDR3 here is CASSAAQSSYNEQFF. The DNA of the CDR3 is TGTGCCAGCAGTGCAGCCCAGAGCTCCTACAATGAGCAGTTCTTC.

The chain is built from TRBV9 and TRBJ2-5; 10 nucleotides match TRBD2. The CDR3 has 16 residues. Losses at the gene ends were 2 bases for V and 4 bases for J; bases not matched to a gene: 8. Germline V gene data show CDR1 as SGDLS and CDR2 as YYNGEE. The DNA for the CDR3 is TGTGCCAGCAGCGTTCAAGCGGGAGGGCCGAGAGAGACCCAGTACTTC. It yields the protein CASSVQAGGPRETQYF. The full variable domain, in which reference TRBV9 and TRBJ2-5 provide the parts outside the CDR3, is DSGVTQTPKHLITATGQRVTLRCSPRSGDLSVYWYQQSLDQGLQFLIQYYNGEERAKGNILERFSAQQFPDLHSELNLSSLELGDSALYFCASSVQAGGPRETQYFGPGTRLLVL.

This clone showed up just a few times. The rearrangement joins TRBV2 to TRBJ2-2, with 10 positions matching TRBD2. After removal of 5 bases from V and 7 bases from J, the junction contained 7 bases not matched to a gene. Germline assignment: CDR1 SNHLY and CDR2 FYNNEI. This CDR3 spans 15 amino acids. The DNA for the CDR3 is TGTGCCAGCAGTTTTCTAGCGGGAGCTGTCGGGGAGCTGTTTTTT. It yields the protein CASSFLAGAVGELFF.

The CDR3 DNA reads as TGTGCCAGCAGCTTACGCGAAAATTCACCCCTCCACTTT. Translated: CASSLRENSPLHF. V is TRBV7-9 and J is TRBJ1-6, with unresolved D. Germline V gives CDR1 SEHNR, CDR2 FQNEAQ (reference sequence). Trimming removed 2 bases from V and 7 bases from J, with 6 bases in between. This CDR3 region has 13 residues.

The V call is TRBV5-1, the J call TRBJ1-5, with D perhaps TRBD1 (5 bases). Germline values: CDR1 SGHRS, CDR2 YFSETQ. V lost 4 bases and J lost 2, with 10 bases in between. The CDR3 loop spans 14 amino acids. CDR3 amino acids: CASSPEGRNQPQHF. The CDR3 region has the DNA TGCGCCAGCAGCCCGGAGGGACGCAATCAGCCCCAGCATTTT.

In this sample, this clone turned up a few times. The genes are TRBV5-1 and TRBJ1-1, with unresolved D. V gave up 4 bases and J gave up 0 bases, with 10 bases separating them. The CDR3 is 14 residues long. CDR1 is SGHRS and CDR2 is YFSETQ in the germline V gene. This CDR3 reads CASSRTQMNTEAFF. The CDR3 DNA sequence: TGCGCCAGCAGCCGTACACAAATGAACACTGAAGCTTTCTTT.

About this clone: A read error likely explains this, since a far larger clone differs by one base. Different DNA sequences within this sample yield the same CDR3. V is TRBV10-3 and J is TRBJ2-3, with D unclear. The CDR3 totals 10 residues. Germline V lookup: CDR1 ENHRY, CDR2 SYGVKD. V lost 8 bases, J lost 9 bases, and 9 bases lay in between. For the CDR3, the DNA is TGTGCCATCGGTACACGCACGCAGTATTTT. Translated: CAIGTRTQYF.

V gene TRBV7-3 combines with J gene TRBJ2-2; D is uncertain. The V end was cut by 7 bases, the J end by 0 bases, with 9 bases between. Germline V gives CDR1 SGHTA, CDR2 FQGTGA. The CDR3 totals 14 residues. In nucleotides, the CDR3 is TGTGCCAGCAAGGGTGGGGCGAACACCGGGGAGCTGTTTTTT. Translated: CASKGGANTGELFF.

The V gene is TRBV5-1, the J gene TRBJ1-6; TRBD1 is a possible D gene (5 bases). There are 15 residues in the CDR3. Looked up from germline, CDR1 is SGHRS and CDR2 is YFSETQ. V was shortened by 0 bases and J by 7 bases, with 11 bases between the two germline ends. The CDR3 spells CASSLVGGANSPLHF. The CDR3 DNA reads as TGCGCCAGCAGCTTGGTCGGGGGAGCCAATTCACCCCTCCACTTT.

The genes are TRBV9 and TRBJ2-3, with TRBD2 matching over 7 bases. The CDR3 consists of 14 residues. The germline V gene encodes CDR1 SGDLS and CDR2 YYNGEE. The J segment lost 8 bases and the V segment lost 1 base, leaving 7 bases of the junction unmatched. The chain's CDR3 is CASSVRREEATQYF. The CDR3, as DNA: TGTGCCAGCAGCGTACGACGGGAGGAGGCTACGCAGTATTTT.

Comment on this clone: Other DNA sequences in the same sample also yield this CDR3. The V and J genes are TRBV5-1 and TRBJ1-2; D remains unclear. Germline assignment: CDR1 SGHRS and CDR2 YFSETQ. The CDR3 spans 13 residues. V was clipped by 0 bases and J by 0 bases, with 3 bases between them. As DNA, the CDR3 is TGCGCCAGCAGCTTGGTATCTAACTATGGCTACACCTTC. This translates into CASSLVSNYGYTF.

The chain links TRBV29-1 to TRBJ2-3, with 10 bases matching TRBD2. The germline V gene has CDR1 SQVTM and CDR2 ANQGSEA. J gave up 2 bases and V 5 bases, and 7 bases lay outside the gene matches. The CDR3 extends over 15 amino acids. In DNA form, the CDR3 reads TGCAGCGTTTGGTCTAGCGGGGGTAACACAGATACGCAGTATTTT. Translation gives CSVWSSGGNTDTQYF.

This clone was observed a few times. In the same sample, other DNA sequences code for this CDR3. The J gene is TRBJ1-1, the V gene TRBV29-1, with unresolved D. The CDR3 consists of 13 residues. The ends were cut back, 6 bases at V and 0 bases at J, with 11 bases in the middle. Germline V gene data show CDR1 as SQVTM and CDR2 as ANQGSEA. CDR3 in amino acids: CSVEGRLNTEAFF. The CDR3 DNA sequence: TGCAGCGTCGAGGGAAGACTGAACACTGAAGCTTTCTTT. The complete variable domain, with remaining parts taken from reference TRBV29-1 and TRBJ1-1, reads SAVISQKPSRDICQRGTSLTIQCQVDSQVTMMFWYRQQPGQSLTLIATANQGSEATYESGFVIDKFPISRPNLTFSTLTVSNMSPEDSSIYLCSVEGRLNTEAFFGQGTRLTVV.

The V gene is TRBV7-2, the J gene TRBJ2-2; TRBD2 matches at 11 bases. CDR1 is SGHTA and CDR2 is FQGNSA in the germline V gene. With 1 base clipped from V and 5 bases from J, the junction kept 12 bases outside the gene matches. This CDR3 region has 19 residues. CDR3 sequence (DNA): TGTGCCAGCAGCTTAGTAGGGGCTAGACTAGCGGGACAGACCGGGGAGCTGTTTTTT. It encodes CASSLVGARLAGQTGELFF.

This clone was recorded a few times. The V and J genes are TRBV7-2 and TRBJ1-4; D is unresolved. The CDR3 is made up of 13 amino acids. Trimming pared 1 base from V and 8 bases from J, leaving 8 bases between. Looked up from germline, CDR1 is SGHTA and CDR2 is FQGNSA. CDR3 sequence (DNA): TGTGCCAGCAGCTTAGGTGGCCAGGAAAAACTGTTTTTT. Its protein is CASSLGGQEKLFF.